Listed here is a single T cell receptor (beta chain). This entry is derived from a study of blood T cell repertoires in COVID-19. This CDR3 comprises 17 residues. Trimming cost V 4 bases and J 7 bases; bases outside gene matches: 18. Donors were grouped by their self-reported clinical history. TCRdb's copy holds only in-frame clones and misses some; the assay was immunoSEQ multiplex PCR. The data contain over 250,000 clones, roughly 80% of them singletons. The clonotype was recovered from a man aged 35-49 years who had been exposed to COVID-19. The specimen sequenced was PBMCs or T cells enriched from blood (not recorded which). The chain recombines TRBV5-3 with TRBJ1-1, with 8 bases that match TRBD1. TRBV5-3 counts as an open reading frame of uncertain function. Here the CDR3 reads CARSPGGSPGIGDEAFF. In DNA, the CDR3 is TGTGCCAGAAGCCCAGGGGGCAGCCCCGGGATTGGAGATGAAGCTTTCTTT.